The 28 T cell receptor beta chains in this list originate from one sample, sequenced in a study of PD-L1 blockade in urothelial cancer. Using immunoSEQ multiplex PCR, the repertoire was profiled, and TCRdb retains in-frame clones only, with some absent. This sample has 90,000 or so clones, with around 91% found just once. The time point was: pretreatment peripheral blood. The specimen comprised PBMCs, sampled around atezolizumab (anti-PD-L1) treatment. These receptors were obtained from a man in his 60s with urothelial cancer.

This clone was counted once. The chain employs TRBV5-1 and TRBJ2-1; TRBD1 matches 9 bases. V shed 4 bases and J 9 bases; nucleotides not matched to a gene: 11. In germline, CDR1 is SGHRS, CDR2 YFSETQ. The CDR3 contains 15 residues. The CDR3 is CASSIRDRDNGEQFF. CDR3 coding DNA: TGCGCCAGCAGCATCCGGGACAGGGATAATGGTGAGCAGTTCTTC.

This chain links TRBV10-2 with TRBJ1-4; maybe TRBD1 (6 bases). This CDR3 contains 16 residues. CDR1 is WSHSY, CDR2 SAAADI, per germline. The germline V and J ends were trimmed by 3 bases and 4 bases, with 15 bases remaining between them. The CDR3 DNA reads as TGCGCCAGCAGTGATCAGGGGTGGGCCCGTAATGAAAAACTGTTTTTT. Translating it yields CASSDQGWARNEKLFF.

This sequence joins TRBV30 and TRBJ2-7, with 7 bases identical to TRBD1. The germline V gene encodes CDR1 GTSNPN and CDR2 SVGIG (reference sequence). The CDR3 runs to 12 residues. The junction had 6 bases not matched to a gene; V was cut back by 4 bases and J by 6 bases. CDR3 nucleotides: TGTGCCTGGACCAAGGGGGCGTCCGAGCAGTACTTC. Translating gives CAWTKGASEQYF.

This clone came up once. The chain links TRBV5-1 to TRBJ2-5, with TRBD2 identical over 12 bases. Germline loops: CDR1 SGHRS, CDR2 YFSETQ. CDR3 length: 16 residues. V shed 0 bases and J 5 bases; nucleotides not matched to a gene: 5. The CDR3 region has the DNA TGCGCCAGCAGCTTGGGGACTAGCGGGGTGTCTGAGACCCAGTACTTC. The encoded protein is CASSLGTSGVSETQYF.

V and J are TRBV7-2 and TRBJ2-2, with 9 bases aligning to TRBD2. The CDR3 has 19 residues. Germline V lookup: CDR1 SGHTA, CDR2 FQGNSA. V lost 6 bases to trimming and J lost 1 base; unmatched junction nucleotides: 15. CDR3: CASRGGGVSGRLNTGELFF. The CDR3 coding sequence is TGTGCCAGCAGGGGGGGCGGGGTTAGCGGGAGATTGAACACCGGGGAGCTGTTTTTT.

This sequence joins TRBV7-2 and TRBJ2-7; 11 bases line up with TRBD2. This CDR3 is 14 amino acids long. Germline V gives CDR1 SGHTA, CDR2 FQGNSA. The ends lost 1 base at V and 9 bases at J; junction bases unmatched: 5. CDR3 sequence: CASSLGLAGGLQYF. The CDR3 coding sequence is TGTGCCAGCAGCTTAGGGCTAGCGGGAGGCTTGCAGTACTTC.

In this sample, this clone turned up a few times. The chain recombines TRBV5-1 with TRBJ1-5, with 9 bases identical to TRBD1. This CDR3 has 14 residues. V was clipped by 5 bases and J by 4 bases; unmatched bases: 4. Germline values: CDR1 SGHRS, CDR2 YFSETQ. In DNA form, the CDR3 reads TGCGCCAGCAGTACGGGACAGGGAAATCAGCCCCAGCATTTT. Amino acids: CASSTGQGNQPQHF.

This clone was recorded only once. This rearrangement joins TRBV14 to TRBJ2-1; 8 bases are shared with TRBD2. V lost 4 bases, J lost 4 bases, and 9 bases stayed unmatched. Looked up from germline, CDR1 is SGHDN and CDR2 is FVKESK. The CDR3 covers 16 residues. This chain's CDR3 is CASSPGTSSLYNEQFF. The CDR3 nucleotides read TGTGCCAGCAGCCCCGGGACTAGTTCTTTATACAATGAGCAGTTCTTC.

The chain carries TRBV10-3 and TRBJ1-2; maybe TRBD1 (6 bases). Germline V gene data show CDR1 as ENHRY and CDR2 as SYGVKD. Trimming took 6 bases from V and 5 from J, leaving 16 bases between them. The length of the CDR3 is 14 residues. The CDR3 coding sequence is TGTGCCATCAGAGGATGGGACACTAGATATGGCTACACCTTC. It translates to CAIRGWDTRYGYTF.

Here the CDR3 DNA reads TGTGCCAGTAGTATAGTTGCTAGCGGGATCAACAATGAGCAGTTCTTC. Its translation is CASSIVASGINNEQFF. The rearrangement joins TRBV19 to TRBJ2-1; 9 bases align to TRBD2. The V gene end was trimmed by 1 base and the J gene end by 5 bases; junction bases not matched to a gene: 6. The CDR3 runs to 16 residues. Germline lookup yields CDR1 LNHDA and CDR2 SQIVND (reference sequence).

The V call is TRBV6-1, the J call TRBJ1-1, with TRBD1 as a possible D gene (5 bases). CDR3 length: 12 residues. V lost 7 bases to trimming and J lost 5 bases, with 11 bases between them. CDR1 is MNHNS and CDR2 is SASEGT in the germline V gene. The CDR3 sequence is CASNQGDTEAFF. The CDR3 nucleotides read TGTGCCAGCAATCAGGGTGATACTGAAGCTTTCTTT.

In the case of this clone: Distinct nucleotide sequences in the sample also encode this CDR3. The V and J genes are TRBV2 and TRBJ2-5; 9 bases fit TRBD2. The CDR3 loop spans 15 amino acids. Germline V gene lookup returns CDR1 SNHLY and CDR2 FYNNEI. Trimming took 2 bases from V and 4 from J; bases not matched to a gene: 5. The CDR3 DNA sequence: TGTGCCAGCAGTGAACGGCGGGGGGGCTTAGAGACCCAGTACTTC. Protein: CASSERRGGLETQYF.

V gene TRBV7-2 combines with J gene TRBJ2-3; 9 nucleotides align to TRBD1. This CDR3 has 14 residues. V shed 5 bases, J shed 6 bases, and the junction held 6 bases outside the gene matches. Germline V gives CDR1 SGHTA, CDR2 FQGNSA. The CDR3: CASSRDRAADTQYF. DNA of the CDR3: TGTGCCAGCAGCAGGGACAGGGCCGCGGATACGCAGTATTTT.

The chain uses TRBV2 and TRBJ2-2, with TRBD1 identical over 8 bases. V dropped 7 bases and J dropped 6; count of bases not matched to a gene: 4. CDR3 length equals 13 residues. Germline V CDR1 and CDR2: SNHLY, FYNNEI. The CDR3 reads CASTKDRAGELFF. CDR3 nucleotides: TGTGCCAGCACCAAGGACAGGGCCGGGGAGCTGTTTTTT.

This chain uses TRBV6-1 with TRBJ1-5; D is undetermined. V was pared by 7 bases and J by 0 bases, with 7 bases between. This CDR3 is built from 13 residues. CDR1 and CDR2 (germline): MNHNS, SASEGT. Written as DNA, the CDR3 is TGTGCCAGCATCGGGAATAGCAATCAGCCCCAGCATTTT. Residues: CASIGNSNQPQHF.

The genes are TRBV5-1 and TRBJ2-5; 9 bases fit TRBD2. V trimming: 4 bases; J trimming: 5 bases; junction bases outside the gene matches: 6. Germline V gene lookup returns CDR1 SGHRS and CDR2 YFSETQ. CDR3 size: 14 residues. CDR3 bases: TGCGCCAGCAGCGGGGGGACTAGCTCGGAGACCCAGTACTTC. Its protein product is CASSGGTSSETQYF.

V gene TRBV9 combines with J gene TRBJ2-1; 12 nucleotides align to TRBD2. Germline V gene lookup returns CDR1 SGDLS and CDR2 YYNGEE. Trimming at V came to 4 bases and at J to 4 bases, leaving 6 bases not matched to a gene. This CDR3 is 16 amino acids long. The CDR3 loop is CASSTLAGGLYNEQFF. The CDR3, as DNA: TGTGCCAGCAGCACCCTAGCGGGGGGGTTGTACAATGAGCAGTTCTTC. Full variable domain (remainder filled in from reference TRBV9 and TRBJ2-1): DSGVTQTPKHLITATGQRVTLRCSPRSGDLSVYWYQQSLDQGLQFLIQYYNGEERAKGNILERFSAQQFPDLHSELNLSSLELGDSALYFCASSTLAGGLYNEQFFGPGTRLTVL.

This chain uses TRBV25-1 with TRBJ2-7; 11 positions match TRBD1. Germline V gene sequence: CDR1 MGHDK, CDR2 SYGVNS. V gave up 8 bases and J gave up 5 bases; unmatched junction bases: 5. The CDR3 runs to 13 residues. CDR3 DNA: TGTGCCAGCGGGGACAGGGGGGGGAACGAGCAGTACTTC. Its protein product is CASGDRGGNEQYF.

The chain employs TRBV10-3 and TRBJ2-1; possibly TRBD2 for D (5 bases). V lost 5 bases and J 0 bases, leaving 8 bases between the germline ends. The CDR3 is 14 residues long. CDR1 and CDR2 from the germline V gene are ENHRY and SYGVKD. The CDR3 nucleotides are TGTGCCATCAGTTCCACTAGCTCCTACAATGAGCAGTTCTTC. This gives the protein CAISSTSSYNEQFF.

CDR3 protein: CASSFRLAGGTDTQYF. Here the CDR3 DNA reads TGTGCCAGCAGCTTCCGACTAGCGGGGGGCACAGATACGCAGTATTTT. The rearrangement joins TRBV11-2 to TRBJ2-3; TRBD2 aligns across 12 bases. The V segment lost 3 bases and the J segment 1 base; nucleotides outside the gene matches: 2. The CDR3 contains 16 residues. In germline, CDR1 is SGHAT, CDR2 FQNNGV.

This clone occurred once. The genes are TRBV5-5 and TRBJ1-5, with D perhaps matching TRBD1 (6 bases). Trimming removed 1 base at V and 0 bases at J, with 11 bases between. The CDR3 totals 16 residues. Germline loops: CDR1 SGHKS, CDR2 YYEKEE (reference sequence). CDR3 region: CASSLMGHNSNQPQHF. For the CDR3, the DNA is TGTGCCAGCAGCTTGATGGGACACAATAGCAATCAGCCCCAGCATTTT.

The chain is built from TRBV6-1 and TRBJ1-3, with unresolved D. Looked up from germline, CDR1 is MNHNS and CDR2 is SASEGT. The CDR3 spans 15 residues. With 9 bases removed from V and 4 bases from J, the gap between germline ends came to 19 bases. CDR3 DNA: TGTGCCAGTAGCCGAGAAGGTCATGTGGGAAACACCATATATTTT. Its translation: CASSREGHVGNTIYF.

V usage is TRBV7-2 and J usage is TRBJ1-5; 8 bases are shared with TRBD1. The CDR3 is 14 residues long. J lost 7 bases, V lost 5 bases, and 7 bases had no gene match. Germline CDR1 reads SGHTA; CDR2 reads FQGNSA. The CDR3 sequence: CASSPRTGQQPQHF. The CDR3 DNA is TGTGCCAGCAGCCCTCGGACAGGGCAGCAGCCCCAGCATTTT.

CDR3 nucleotide sequence: TGCGCCAGCAGCTCGGGACAGGCGCAAGAAAAACTGTTTTTT. It encodes CASSSGQAQEKLFF. The chain combines TRBV5-1 with TRBJ1-4; TRBD1 aligns across 8 bases. The germline V gene encodes CDR1 SGHRS and CDR2 YFSETQ. The length of the CDR3 is 14 residues. J gave up 8 bases and V 3 bases, and 6 bases lay outside the gene matches.

The chain employs TRBV5-1 and TRBJ2-5, with D possibly TRBD1 on 6 matching bases. This CDR3 contains 16 residues. V lost 3 bases and J 5 bases, leaving 20 bases between the germline ends. CDR1 is SGHRS and CDR2 is YFSETQ in the germline V gene. The CDR3 loop reads CASSSLPGLGGETQYF. CDR3 bases: TGCGCCAGCAGCTCGCTTCCGGGATTAGGGGGTGAGACCCAGTACTTC.

This chain joins TRBV7-2 and TRBJ2-7; TRBD1 matches at 7 bases. Unmatched junction bases numbered 8, after V lost 5 bases and J lost 7 bases. The germline CDR1 and CDR2 sequences are SGHTA and FQGNSA. This CDR3 comprises 13 residues. In DNA, the CDR3 is TGTGCCAGCAGCATTAAAGGGGGCTGGGAGCAGTACTTC. It encodes CASSIKGGWEQYF.

The rearrangement links TRBV6-4 to TRBJ2-3, with D perhaps matching TRBD2 (5 bases). The CDR3 is 14 residues long. CDR1 and CDR2 (germline): MRHNA, SNTAGT. V lost 5 bases, J lost 0 bases, and 9 bases lay in between. CDR3: CASSLRASTDTQYF. CDR3 sequence (DNA): TGTGCCAGCAGTTTGCGGGCTAGCACAGATACGCAGTATTTT.

This clone was seen more than once but under ten times. The chain couples TRBV5-1 to TRBJ1-1; TRBD1 matches 7 bases. V lost 4 bases to trimming and J lost 0 bases; unmatched junction nucleotides: 3. The CDR3 sequence is 14 residues long. CDR1 is SGHRS and CDR2 is YFSETQ in the germline V gene. In DNA form, the CDR3 reads TGCGCCAGCAGCACGACAGGGATGAACACTGAAGCTTTCTTT. Amino acids: CASSTTGMNTEAFF.